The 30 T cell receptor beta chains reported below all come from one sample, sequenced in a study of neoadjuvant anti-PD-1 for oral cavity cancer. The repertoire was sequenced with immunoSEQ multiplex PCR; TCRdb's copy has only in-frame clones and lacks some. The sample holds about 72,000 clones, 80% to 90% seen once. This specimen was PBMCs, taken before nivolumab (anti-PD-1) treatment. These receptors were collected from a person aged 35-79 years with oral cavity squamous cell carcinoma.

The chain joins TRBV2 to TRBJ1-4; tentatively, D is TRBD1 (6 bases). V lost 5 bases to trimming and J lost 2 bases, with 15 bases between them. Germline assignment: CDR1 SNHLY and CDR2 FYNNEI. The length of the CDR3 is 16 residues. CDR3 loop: CASSRDAGGTNEKLFF. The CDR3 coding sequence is TGTGCCAGCAGTAGGGACGCCGGGGGCACTAATGAAAAACTGTTTTTT.

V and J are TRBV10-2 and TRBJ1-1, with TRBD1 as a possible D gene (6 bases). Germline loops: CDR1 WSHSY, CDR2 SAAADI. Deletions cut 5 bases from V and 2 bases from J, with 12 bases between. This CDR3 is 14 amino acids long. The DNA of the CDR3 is TGCGCCAGCAGTAGGGGGGGCTTAAACACTGAAGCTTTCTTT. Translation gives CASSRGGLNTEAFF.

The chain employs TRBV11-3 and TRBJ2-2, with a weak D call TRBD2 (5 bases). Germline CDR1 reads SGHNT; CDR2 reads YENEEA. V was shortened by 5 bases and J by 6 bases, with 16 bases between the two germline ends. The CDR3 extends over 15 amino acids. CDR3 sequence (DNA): TGTGCCAGCAGCCCCCGGACTGCTCCGCCCGGGGAGCTGTTTTTT. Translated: CASSPRTAPPGELFF.

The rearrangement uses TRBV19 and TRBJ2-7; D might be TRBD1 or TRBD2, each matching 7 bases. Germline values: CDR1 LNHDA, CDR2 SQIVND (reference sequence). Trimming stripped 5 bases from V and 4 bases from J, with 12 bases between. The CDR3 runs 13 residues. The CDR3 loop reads CASSWQGGYEQYF. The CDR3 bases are TGTGCCAGTAGTTGGCAGGGGGGGTACGAGCAGTACTTC.

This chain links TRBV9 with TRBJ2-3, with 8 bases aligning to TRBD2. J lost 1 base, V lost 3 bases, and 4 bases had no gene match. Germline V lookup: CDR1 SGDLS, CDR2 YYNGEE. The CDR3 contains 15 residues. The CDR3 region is CASSGGRGGTDTQYF. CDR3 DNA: TGTGCCAGCAGCGGAGGGCGGGGGGGCACAGATACGCAGTATTTT.

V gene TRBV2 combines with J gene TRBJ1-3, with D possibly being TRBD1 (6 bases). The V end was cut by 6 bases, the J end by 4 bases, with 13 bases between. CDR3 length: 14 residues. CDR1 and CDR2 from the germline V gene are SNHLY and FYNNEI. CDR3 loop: CASREQGPGNTIYF. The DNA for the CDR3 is TGTGCCAGCAGGGAGCAGGGGCCCGGAAACACCATATATTTT.

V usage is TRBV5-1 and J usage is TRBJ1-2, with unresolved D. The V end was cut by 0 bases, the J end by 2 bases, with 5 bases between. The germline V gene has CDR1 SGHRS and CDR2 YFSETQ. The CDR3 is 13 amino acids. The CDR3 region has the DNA TGCGCCAGCAGCTTGGTACGGAACTATGGCTACACCTTC. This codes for CASSLVRNYGYTF.

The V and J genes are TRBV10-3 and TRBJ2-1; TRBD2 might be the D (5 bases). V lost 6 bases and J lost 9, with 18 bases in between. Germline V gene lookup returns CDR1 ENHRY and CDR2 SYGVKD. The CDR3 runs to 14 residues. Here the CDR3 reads CAISAGRRVGEQFF. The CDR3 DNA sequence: TGTGCCATCAGCGCGGGTCGGCGGGTCGGTGAGCAGTTCTTC.

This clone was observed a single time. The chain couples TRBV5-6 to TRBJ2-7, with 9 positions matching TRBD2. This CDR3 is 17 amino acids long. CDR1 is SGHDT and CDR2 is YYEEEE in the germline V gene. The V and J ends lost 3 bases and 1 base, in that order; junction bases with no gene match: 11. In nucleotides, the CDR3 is TGTGCCAGCAGCTCCGGGACTAGCAGCCGTAGATCCTACGAGCAGTACTTC. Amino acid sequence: CASSSGTSSRRSYEQYF.

CDR3 nucleotide sequence: TGTGCCTGGAGTGGACAGGGCTACGAGCAGTACTTC. Its protein product is CAWSGQGYEQYF. The chain carries TRBV30 and TRBJ2-7; 7 bases fit TRBD1. The CDR3 totals 12 residues. Trimming took 1 base from V and 3 from J; bases not matched to a gene: 0. CDR1 is GTSNPN and CDR2 is SVGIG in the germline V gene (reference sequence).

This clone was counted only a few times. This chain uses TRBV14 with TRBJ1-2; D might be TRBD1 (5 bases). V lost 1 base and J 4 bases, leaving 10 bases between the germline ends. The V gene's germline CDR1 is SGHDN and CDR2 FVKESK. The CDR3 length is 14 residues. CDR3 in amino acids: CASSQARQPYGYTF. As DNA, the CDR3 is TGTGCCAGCAGCCAAGCTAGACAGCCCTATGGCTACACCTTC.

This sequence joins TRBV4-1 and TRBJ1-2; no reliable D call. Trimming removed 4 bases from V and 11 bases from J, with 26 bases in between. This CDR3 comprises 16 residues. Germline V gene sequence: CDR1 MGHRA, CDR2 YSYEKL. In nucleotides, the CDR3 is TGCGCCAGCAGCCCGAACGGGGTGGAGATCTTTAGGAGATACACCTTC. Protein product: CASSPNGVEIFRRYTF.

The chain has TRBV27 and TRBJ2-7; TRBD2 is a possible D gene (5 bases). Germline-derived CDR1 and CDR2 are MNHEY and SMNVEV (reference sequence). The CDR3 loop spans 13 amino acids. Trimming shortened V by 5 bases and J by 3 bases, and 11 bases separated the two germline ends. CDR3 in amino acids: CASSVRTGYEQYF. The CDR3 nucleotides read TGTGCCAGCAGTGTGAGGACTGGCTACGAGCAGTACTTC.

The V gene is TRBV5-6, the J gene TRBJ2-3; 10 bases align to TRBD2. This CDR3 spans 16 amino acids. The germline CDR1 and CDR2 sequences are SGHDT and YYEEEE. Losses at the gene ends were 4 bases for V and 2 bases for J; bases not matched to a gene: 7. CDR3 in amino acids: CASSRLLAGNTDTQYF. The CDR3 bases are TGTGCCAGCAGCCGATTACTAGCGGGAAACACAGATACGCAGTATTTT.

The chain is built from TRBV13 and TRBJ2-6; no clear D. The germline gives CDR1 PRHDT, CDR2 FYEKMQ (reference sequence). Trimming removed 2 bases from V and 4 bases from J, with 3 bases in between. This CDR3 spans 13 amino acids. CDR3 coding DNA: TGTGCCAGCAGCTTAAGGGGGGCCAACGTCCTGACTTTC. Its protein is CASSLRGANVLTF.

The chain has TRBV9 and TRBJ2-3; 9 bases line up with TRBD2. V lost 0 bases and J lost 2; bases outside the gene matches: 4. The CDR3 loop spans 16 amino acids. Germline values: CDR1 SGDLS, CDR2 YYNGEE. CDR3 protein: CASSVGSGGYTDTQYF. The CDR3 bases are TGTGCCAGCAGCGTAGGTAGCGGGGGATACACAGATACGCAGTATTTT.

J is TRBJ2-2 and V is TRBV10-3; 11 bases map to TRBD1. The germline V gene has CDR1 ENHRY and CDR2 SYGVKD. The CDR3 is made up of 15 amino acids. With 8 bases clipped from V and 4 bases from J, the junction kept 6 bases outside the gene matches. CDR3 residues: CAIRGTGGGTGELFF. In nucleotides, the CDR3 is TGTGCCATCCGAGGGACAGGGGGAGGCACCGGGGAGCTGTTTTTT.

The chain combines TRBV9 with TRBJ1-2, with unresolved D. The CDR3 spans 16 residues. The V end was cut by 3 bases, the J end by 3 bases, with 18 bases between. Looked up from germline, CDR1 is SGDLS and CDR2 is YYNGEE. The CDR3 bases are TGTGCCAGCAGCGCACTGACATCCGGTATTGACTATGGCTACACCTTC. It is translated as CASSALTSGIDYGYTF.

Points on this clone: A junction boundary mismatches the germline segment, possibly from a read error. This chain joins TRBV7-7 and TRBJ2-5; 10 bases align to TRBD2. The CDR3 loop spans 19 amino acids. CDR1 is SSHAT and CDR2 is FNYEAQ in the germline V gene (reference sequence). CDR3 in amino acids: CASSLGGAERGGRRETQYF. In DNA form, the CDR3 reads TGTGCTAGCAGCTTAGGAGGTGCGGAGCGGGGGGGCCGTCGAGAGACCCAGTACTTC.

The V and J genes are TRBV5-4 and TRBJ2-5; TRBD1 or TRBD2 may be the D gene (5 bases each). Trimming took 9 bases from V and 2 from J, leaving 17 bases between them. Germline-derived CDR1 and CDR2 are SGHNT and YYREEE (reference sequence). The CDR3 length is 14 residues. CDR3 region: CAITGPGVQETQYF. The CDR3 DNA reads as TGTGCCATTACGGGACCCGGCGTACAAGAGACCCAGTACTTC.

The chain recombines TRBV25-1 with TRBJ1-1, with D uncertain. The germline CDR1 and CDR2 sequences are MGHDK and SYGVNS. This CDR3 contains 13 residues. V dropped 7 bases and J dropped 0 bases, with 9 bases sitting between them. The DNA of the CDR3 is TGTGCCAGCATAGACGACGTGAACACTGAAGCTTTCTTT. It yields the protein CASIDDVNTEAFF.

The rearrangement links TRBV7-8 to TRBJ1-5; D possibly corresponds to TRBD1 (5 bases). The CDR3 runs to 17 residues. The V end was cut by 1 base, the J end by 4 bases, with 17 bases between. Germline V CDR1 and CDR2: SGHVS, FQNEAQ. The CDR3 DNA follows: TGTGCCAGCAGCTTAGGAAGGACAACCGACTCTAATCAGCCCCAGCATTTT. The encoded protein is CASSLGRTTDSNQPQHF.

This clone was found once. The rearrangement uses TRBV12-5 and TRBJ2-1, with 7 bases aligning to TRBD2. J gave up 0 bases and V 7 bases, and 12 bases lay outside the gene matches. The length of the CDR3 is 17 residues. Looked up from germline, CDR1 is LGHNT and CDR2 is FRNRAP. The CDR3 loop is CASALGEGRSSYNEQFF. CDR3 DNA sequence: TGTGCTAGTGCCCTGGGGGAGGGCCGAAGCTCCTACAATGAGCAGTTCTTC.

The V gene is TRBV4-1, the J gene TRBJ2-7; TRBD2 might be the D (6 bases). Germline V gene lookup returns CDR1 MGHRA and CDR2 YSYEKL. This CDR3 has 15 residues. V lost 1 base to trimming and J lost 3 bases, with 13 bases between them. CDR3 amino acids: CASSQGPGDNYEQYF. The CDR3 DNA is TGCGCCAGCAGCCAAGGGCCGGGAGACAACTACGAGCAGTACTTC.

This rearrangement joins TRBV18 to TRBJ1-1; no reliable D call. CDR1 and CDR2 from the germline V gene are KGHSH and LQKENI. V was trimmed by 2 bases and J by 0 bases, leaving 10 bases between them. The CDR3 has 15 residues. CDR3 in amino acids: CASSPIMGMNTEAFF. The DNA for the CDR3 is TGTGCCAGCTCACCAATTATGGGAATGAACACTGAAGCTTTCTTT.

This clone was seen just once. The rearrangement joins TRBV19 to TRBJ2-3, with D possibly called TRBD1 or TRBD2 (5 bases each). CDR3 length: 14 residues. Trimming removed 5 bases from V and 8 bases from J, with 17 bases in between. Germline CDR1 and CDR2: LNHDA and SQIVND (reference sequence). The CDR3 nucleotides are TGTGCCAGTAGTTCATCGGACGGGACGCGTACGCAGTATTTT. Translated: CASSSSDGTRTQYF.

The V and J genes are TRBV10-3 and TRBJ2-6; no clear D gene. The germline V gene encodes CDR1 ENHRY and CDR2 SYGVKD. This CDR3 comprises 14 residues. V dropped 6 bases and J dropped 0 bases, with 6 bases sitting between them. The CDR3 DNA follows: TGTGCCATCAGCCAAGACTCTGGGGCCAACGTCCTGACTTTC. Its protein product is CAISQDSGANVLTF.

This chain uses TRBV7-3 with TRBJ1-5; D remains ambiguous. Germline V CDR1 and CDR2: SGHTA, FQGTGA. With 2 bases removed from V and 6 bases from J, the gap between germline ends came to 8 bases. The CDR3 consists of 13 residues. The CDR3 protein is CASSLGSPQPQHF. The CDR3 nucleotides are TGTGCCAGCAGCTTAGGAAGCCCTCAGCCCCAGCATTTT.

Written as DNA, the CDR3 is TGTGCCAGTAGTATAAGGGACAGTAACTATGGCTACACCTTC. Translation gives CASSIRDSNYGYTF. The V call is TRBV19, the J call TRBJ1-2; TRBD1 agrees at 7 bases. Germline loops: CDR1 LNHDA, CDR2 SQIVND (reference sequence). The CDR3 has 14 amino acids. J was trimmed by 1 base and V by 2 bases; bases with no gene match: 1.

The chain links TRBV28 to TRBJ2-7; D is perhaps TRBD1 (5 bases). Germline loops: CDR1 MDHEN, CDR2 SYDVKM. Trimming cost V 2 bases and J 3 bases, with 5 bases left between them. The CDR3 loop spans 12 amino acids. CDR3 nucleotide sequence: TGTGCCAGCAGTTTACAGGGCTACGAGCAGTACTTC. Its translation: CASSLQGYEQYF.